This T cell receptor beta chain was recovered during a study of vaccination and CD4 T cells after COVID-19. Across the whole study: Recovered-phase convalescent patients showed SARS-CoV-2 positivity by nasal swab PCR; roughly ten were mild, one severe. Cultures designated as controls were supplied with a CEFX pool, an HIV-1 Nef pool, or no peptide.

Overall study findings and caveats: Among those convalescent, a median around 89% of reactive clones emerged solely post-vaccination.

The V gene lost 5 bases and the J gene lost 13 bases, with 11 bases spanning the gap. The CDR3 is 11 residues long. In germline, CDR1 is SEHNR, CDR2 FQNEAQ (reference sequence). Cultured CD4+ T-cell DNA underwent Oncomine TCR Beta short-read sequencing. TCRdb fed the PCR reads into MiXCR, producing one record per CDR3 protein. The sample records about 15,000 distinct CDR3 sequences, 50% to 65% being singletons. Worth noting for this clonotype: Its antigen remains unidentified.

Sample treatment: approximately 9-day PBMC culture with coronavirus spike peptide pools or control peptides (ViraFEST assay). The rearrangement uses TRBV7-9 and TRBJ1-4; D might be TRBD1 (6 bases). Specimen: CD4+ T cells from blood, cultured in vitro, collected before SARS-CoV-2 vaccination. The clonotype comes from a human donor who had recovered from COVID-19. CDR3 sequence: CASSASGALFF. The CDR3 DNA reads TGTGCCAGCAGCGCGTCAGGGGCACTGTTTTTT.